The 29 T cell receptor beta chains below come from one sample, sequenced in a study of response to subunit inactivated influenza vaccine. TCRdb independently ran MiXCR on the RT-PCR reads; one entry per CDR3 protein. The sample has 750,000 to 850,000 distinct CDR3 sequences, approximately 17% seen once. The material sequenced was PBMCs from blood, taken more than 4 days after vaccination. These receptor sequences come from a man aged 45 to 65 who received an inactivated influenza vaccine.

This clonotype was detected many times. The chain carries TRBV6-5 and TRBJ2-7; 11 bases map to TRBD2. The J segment lost 4 bases and the V segment lost 4 bases, leaving 6 bases of the junction unmatched. Germline V gene lookup returns CDR1 MNHEY and CDR2 SVGAGI. This CDR3 is 15 amino acids long. CDR3 in DNA: TGTGCCAGCAGTTTAACCGGGACTAGCGGTTACGAGCAGTACTTC. Residues: CASSLTGTSGYEQYF.

Details on this clonotype: This may be a read error: a much more frequent sequence differs by one nucleotide. The chain joins TRBV5-1 to TRBJ2-3; 10 bases line up with TRBD1. Per germline, CDR1 SGHRS and CDR2 YFSETQ. J lost 4 bases, V lost 6 bases, and 8 bases had no gene match. This CDR3 is 15 amino acids long. CDR3 DNA sequence: TGCGCCAGCACCCCCGGGACAGGGGAGGCAGATACGCAGTATTTT. It yields the protein CASTPGTGEADTQYF.

The gene calls are TRBV6-2 or TRBV6-3 and TRBJ2-7; D ambiguous. The CDR3 is 13 amino acids. Germline CDR1 MNHEY, CDR2 SVGEGT. Trimming stripped 5 bases from V and 7 bases from J, with 15 bases between. CDR3 nucleotides: TGTGCCAGCAGTGCCGTCCCCCCACCAGAGCAGTACTTC. Residues: CASSAVPPPEQYF.

The genes are TRBV24-1 and TRBJ2-7; 9 bases map to TRBD1. Germline values: CDR1 KGHDR, CDR2 SFDVKD. The CDR3 contains 15 residues. With 4 bases clipped from V and 5 bases from J, the junction kept 8 bases outside the gene matches. DNA of the CDR3: TGTGCCACCAGTGACACCGGGACAGGGATGGACGAGCAGTACTTC. Translating it yields CATSDTGTGMDEQYF.

The V and J genes are TRBV6-1 and TRBJ2-3; D is unclear. This CDR3 is built from 13 residues. Germline values: CDR1 MNHNS, CDR2 SASEGT. Trimming pared 6 bases from V and 3 bases from J, leaving 10 bases between. CDR3 DNA: TGTGCCAGCAGGATAAGACGGACAGATACGCAGTATTTT. Its protein product is CASRIRRTDTQYF.

The V call is TRBV29-1, the J call TRBJ2-1, with 8 bases lining up with TRBD1. CDR1 and CDR2 (germline): SQVTM, ANQGSEA. This CDR3 is built from 17 residues. The V segment lost 3 bases and the J segment 4 bases; nucleotides outside the gene matches: 14. The CDR3 coding sequence is TGCAGCGTTGATAAAGGGACAGGCATCTCTATTTACAATGAGCAGTTCTTC. Its protein product is CSVDKGTGISIYNEQFF.

The chain recombines TRBV7-2 with TRBJ2-1; TRBD1 aligns across 9 bases. Trimming took 5 bases from V and 7 from J; bases not matched to a gene: 9. CDR1 and CDR2 (germline): SGHTA, FQGNSA. This CDR3 comprises 15 residues. The CDR3 nucleotides read TGTGCCAGCAGCCGACCCGGGACAGGGAGGAATGAGCAGTTCTTC. Its protein product is CASSRPGTGRNEQFF.

This clonotype occurred many times. This chain connects TRBV27 to TRBJ2-7; no clear D. The CDR3 has 14 amino acids. CDR1 is MNHEY and CDR2 is SMNVEV in the germline V gene (reference sequence). V was trimmed by 3 bases and J by 1 base, leaving 10 bases between them. In DNA, the CDR3 is TGTGCCAGCAGTTTTTCAGGAGATTCCTACGAGCAGTACTTC. As protein: CASSFSGDSYEQYF.

V usage is TRBV10-3 and J usage is TRBJ2-7, with D perhaps matching TRBD2 (7 bases). In germline, CDR1 is ENHRY, CDR2 SYGVKD. This CDR3 region has 14 residues. Trimming shortened V by 4 bases and J by 3 bases, and 13 bases separated the two germline ends. The CDR3: CAISGPGGVYEQYF. The CDR3 region has the DNA TGTGCCATCAGTGGTCCGGGGGGCGTCTACGAGCAGTACTTC.

This clonotype was found many times. The V gene is TRBV29-1, the J gene TRBJ2-7; a possible D gene is TRBD1 (5 bases). The germline V gene encodes CDR1 SQVTM and CDR2 ANQGSEA. V was shortened by 2 bases and J by 0 bases, with 11 bases between the two germline ends. The CDR3 covers 14 residues. The CDR3 loop reads CSVEIQGSSYEQYF. As DNA, the CDR3 is TGCAGCGTTGAAATTCAGGGAAGCTCCTACGAGCAGTACTTC.

This clonotype came up many times. The genes are TRBV11-2 and TRBJ2-3; TRBD2 agrees at 10 bases. V dropped 5 bases and J dropped 1; count of bases not matched to a gene: 9. The CDR3 contains 17 residues. Looked up from germline, CDR1 is SGHAT and CDR2 is FQNNGV. This CDR3 is CASSLNSGTSGTDTQYF. Here the CDR3 DNA reads TGTGCCAGCAGCCTCAACTCGGGGACTAGCGGCACAGATACGCAGTATTTT.

The chain is built from TRBV20-1 and TRBJ2-7, with a weak D call TRBD2 (6 bases). The germline gives CDR1 DFQATT, CDR2 SNEGSKA (reference sequence). Trimming shortened V by 1 base and J by 1 base, and 11 bases separated the two germline ends. The CDR3 spans 14 residues. CDR3 loop: CSARVPGLSYEQYF. In nucleotides, the CDR3 is TGCAGTGCTAGAGTCCCGGGACTGTCCTACGAGCAGTACTTC.

The rearrangement links TRBV7-2 to TRBJ1-5, with D hard to call. The ends were cut back, 5 bases at V and 4 bases at J, with 9 bases in the middle. The CDR3 loop spans 13 amino acids. CDR1 and CDR2 (germline): SGHTA, FQGNSA. The CDR3 reads CASSPFRNQPQHF. The CDR3 coding sequence is TGTGCCAGCAGCCCCTTCCGGAATCAGCCCCAGCATTTT. Combining the CDR3 with reference TRBV7-2 and TRBJ1-5 gives the whole variable domain GAGVSQSPSNKVTEKGKDVELRCDPISGHTALYWYRQSLGQGLEFLIYFQGNSAPDKSGLPSDRFSAERTGGSVSTLTIQRTQQEDSAVYLCASSPFRNQPQHFGDGTRLSIL.

The chain has TRBV2 and TRBJ2-1, with 12 bases lining up with TRBD1. This CDR3 has 17 amino acids. Germline trimming cut 2 bases from V and 8 bases from J; bases unmatched to any gene: 10. The germline gives CDR1 SNHLY, CDR2 FYNNEI. CDR3 DNA sequence: TGTGCCAGCAGTGAACGGGCCGGGACAGGGGGCGCGGATGAGCAGTTCTTC. Amino acid sequence: CASSERAGTGGADEQFF.

This clonotype was observed many times. The chain has TRBV20-1 and TRBJ2-5, with D perhaps matching TRBD2 (5 bases). The CDR3 has 14 amino acids. Trimming cost V 3 bases and J 5 bases, with 16 bases left between them. Germline lookup yields CDR1 DFQATT and CDR2 SNEGSKA (reference sequence). CDR3 loop: CSASTWELRETQYF. The CDR3 DNA reads as TGCAGTGCTAGTACGTGGGAGCTTAGGGAGACCCAGTACTTC.

This clonotype turned up a few times. The rearrangement uses TRBV20-1 and TRBJ1-4, with unresolved D. Germline loops: CDR1 DFQATT, CDR2 SNEGSKA (reference sequence). CDR3 length: 13 amino acids. V was pared by 1 base and J by 7 bases, with 10 bases between. The CDR3 DNA reads as TGCAGTGCTAGAGGTGGGCGCGGTGAAAAACTGTTTTTT. This codes for CSARGGRGEKLFF.

The rearrangement links TRBV12-3 or TRBV12-4 to TRBJ2-5, with D maybe TRBD1 (5 bases). CDR3 length: 16 residues. V was pared by 0 bases and J by 7 bases, with 18 bases between. In DNA form, the CDR3 reads TGTGCCAGCAGTTTAGCTAGCTCCGGGCCTAGGGGGACCCAGTACTTC. It specifies CASSLASSGPRGTQYF.

This clonotype was found many times. This rearrangement joins TRBV5-5 to TRBJ2-2, with D unclear. This CDR3 region has 12 residues. V was clipped by 1 base and J by 7 bases, with 5 bases between them. Germline loops: CDR1 SGHKS, CDR2 YYEKEE (reference sequence). The CDR3 loop is CASSLLDGELFF. The CDR3 DNA sequence: TGTGCCAGCAGCTTGCTTGACGGGGAGCTGTTTTTT.

The chain recombines TRBV10-3 with TRBJ1-3; 7 nucleotides align to TRBD1. Germline CDR1 and CDR2: ENHRY and SYGVKD. V gave up 4 bases and J gave up 8 bases; unmatched junction bases: 8. This CDR3 spans 14 amino acids. CDR3 DNA: TGTGCCATCAGTGGGGGACAGATCCAGGACACCATATATTTT. It translates to CAISGGQIQDTIYF.

V and J are TRBV10-3 and TRBJ2-7, with 10 bases identical to TRBD2. With V trimmed by 4 bases and J by 0 bases, 0 bases remained unmatched. Germline CDR1 reads ENHRY; CDR2 reads SYGVKD. The CDR3 sequence is 14 residues long. CDR3 loop: CAISVAGGSYEQYF. CDR3 DNA sequence: TGTGCCATCAGTGTAGCGGGAGGCTCCTACGAGCAGTACTTC.

The J gene is TRBJ2-7, the V gene TRBV18; 8 bases agree with TRBD2. Germline loops: CDR1 KGHSH, CDR2 LQKENI. The CDR3 consists of 18 residues. The V segment lost 2 bases and the J segment 5 bases; nucleotides outside the gene matches: 17. DNA of the CDR3: TGTGCCAGCTCACCATTCGTGCCCCAAAGCGGGAGTTCCAACGAGCAGTACTTC. Protein product: CASSPFVPQSGSSNEQYF. Full variable domain (missing parts from reference TRBV18 and TRBJ2-7): NAGVMQNPRHLVRRRGQEARLRCSPMKGHSHVYWYRQLPEEGLKFMVYLQKENIIDESGMPKERFSAEFPKEGPSILRIQQVVRGDSAAYFCASSPFVPQSGSSNEQYFGPGTRLTVT.

The sample holds a few counts of this clonotype. This chain uses TRBV9 with TRBJ2-2; D possibly corresponds to TRBD1 (5 bases). Trimming shortened V by 4 bases and J by 2 bases, and 15 bases separated the two germline ends. The CDR3 has 16 amino acids. Germline loops: CDR1 SGDLS, CDR2 YYNGEE. Here the CDR3 reads CASSPRGDSNTGELFF. The CDR3 nucleotides are TGTGCCAGCAGCCCTCGTGGAGACAGTAACACCGGGGAGCTGTTTTTT.

This rearrangement joins TRBV12-3 or TRBV12-4 to TRBJ2-5; 9 nucleotides match TRBD2. V was clipped by 3 bases and J by 5 bases; unmatched bases: 13. The CDR3 spans 17 residues. CDR3 in amino acids: CASSFLGSGGQRETQYF. The CDR3 coding sequence is TGTGCCAGCAGTTTTTTAGGTAGCGGGGGACAAAGGGAGACCCAGTACTTC.

J is TRBJ2-3 and V is TRBV20-1; D is perhaps TRBD1 or TRBD2 (6 bases each). The CDR3 totals 15 residues. The germline V gene encodes CDR1 DFQATT and CDR2 SNEGSKA (reference sequence). Trimming left V 6 bases short and J 2 bases short, with 18 bases between. As DNA, the CDR3 is TGCAGTGCACCACCCCGGGGGCCTGACACAGATACGCAGTATTTT. Its translation is CSAPPRGPDTDTQYF.

This clonotype was recorded at least ten times. The chain joins TRBV20-1 to TRBJ2-5; the match to TRBD2 covers 11 bases. Losses at the gene ends were 5 bases for V and 0 bases for J; bases not matched to a gene: 5. The CDR3 consists of 15 residues. Germline CDR1 DFQATT, CDR2 SNEGSKA (reference sequence). The CDR3 is CSAGIAGGYQETQYF. The CDR3 region has the DNA TGCAGTGCTGGCATAGCGGGGGGGTACCAAGAGACCCAGTACTTC.

V usage is TRBV12-3 or TRBV12-4 and J usage is TRBJ2-2, with D maybe TRBD2 (5 bases). This CDR3 is built from 16 residues. Trimming left V 7 bases short and J 1 base short, with 16 bases between. This chain's CDR3 is CASTQYGRGNTGELFF. In nucleotides, the CDR3 is TGTGCCAGCACCCAATACGGACGGGGGAACACCGGGGAGCTGTTTTTT.

Only a few counts were recorded for this clonotype. The gene calls are TRBV10-3 and TRBJ2-1, with a tentative D call TRBD2 (7 bases). The CDR3 has 16 amino acids. Germline assignment: CDR1 ENHRY and CDR2 SYGVKD. Deletions cut 2 bases from V and 2 bases from J, with 13 bases between. For the CDR3, the DNA is TGTGCCATCAGTGAGCGGAGGGGGGGCACCTACAATGAGCAGTTCTTC. Its protein product is CAISERRGGTYNEQFF.

This clonotype was counted between two and nine times. V usage is TRBV12-3 or TRBV12-4 and J usage is TRBJ1-4; D is ambiguous. V lost 6 bases and J 5 bases, leaving 10 bases between the germline ends. The CDR3 spans 13 residues. The CDR3 region has the DNA TGTGCCAGCAGACCGACGGAGAATGAAAAACTGTTTTTT. Protein: CASRPTENEKLFF.

The rearrangement joins TRBV20-1 to TRBJ2-5; D could derive from TRBD1 or TRBD2 (6 bases each). Germline CDR1 is DFQATT and CDR2 is SNEGSKA (reference sequence). The CDR3 extends over 14 amino acids. V was cut by 4 bases and J by 4 bases, with 16 bases left in between. The CDR3 loop is CSATELGGGETQYF. The CDR3 bases are TGCAGTGCTACGGAGTTAGGGGGAGGAGAGACCCAGTACTTC.